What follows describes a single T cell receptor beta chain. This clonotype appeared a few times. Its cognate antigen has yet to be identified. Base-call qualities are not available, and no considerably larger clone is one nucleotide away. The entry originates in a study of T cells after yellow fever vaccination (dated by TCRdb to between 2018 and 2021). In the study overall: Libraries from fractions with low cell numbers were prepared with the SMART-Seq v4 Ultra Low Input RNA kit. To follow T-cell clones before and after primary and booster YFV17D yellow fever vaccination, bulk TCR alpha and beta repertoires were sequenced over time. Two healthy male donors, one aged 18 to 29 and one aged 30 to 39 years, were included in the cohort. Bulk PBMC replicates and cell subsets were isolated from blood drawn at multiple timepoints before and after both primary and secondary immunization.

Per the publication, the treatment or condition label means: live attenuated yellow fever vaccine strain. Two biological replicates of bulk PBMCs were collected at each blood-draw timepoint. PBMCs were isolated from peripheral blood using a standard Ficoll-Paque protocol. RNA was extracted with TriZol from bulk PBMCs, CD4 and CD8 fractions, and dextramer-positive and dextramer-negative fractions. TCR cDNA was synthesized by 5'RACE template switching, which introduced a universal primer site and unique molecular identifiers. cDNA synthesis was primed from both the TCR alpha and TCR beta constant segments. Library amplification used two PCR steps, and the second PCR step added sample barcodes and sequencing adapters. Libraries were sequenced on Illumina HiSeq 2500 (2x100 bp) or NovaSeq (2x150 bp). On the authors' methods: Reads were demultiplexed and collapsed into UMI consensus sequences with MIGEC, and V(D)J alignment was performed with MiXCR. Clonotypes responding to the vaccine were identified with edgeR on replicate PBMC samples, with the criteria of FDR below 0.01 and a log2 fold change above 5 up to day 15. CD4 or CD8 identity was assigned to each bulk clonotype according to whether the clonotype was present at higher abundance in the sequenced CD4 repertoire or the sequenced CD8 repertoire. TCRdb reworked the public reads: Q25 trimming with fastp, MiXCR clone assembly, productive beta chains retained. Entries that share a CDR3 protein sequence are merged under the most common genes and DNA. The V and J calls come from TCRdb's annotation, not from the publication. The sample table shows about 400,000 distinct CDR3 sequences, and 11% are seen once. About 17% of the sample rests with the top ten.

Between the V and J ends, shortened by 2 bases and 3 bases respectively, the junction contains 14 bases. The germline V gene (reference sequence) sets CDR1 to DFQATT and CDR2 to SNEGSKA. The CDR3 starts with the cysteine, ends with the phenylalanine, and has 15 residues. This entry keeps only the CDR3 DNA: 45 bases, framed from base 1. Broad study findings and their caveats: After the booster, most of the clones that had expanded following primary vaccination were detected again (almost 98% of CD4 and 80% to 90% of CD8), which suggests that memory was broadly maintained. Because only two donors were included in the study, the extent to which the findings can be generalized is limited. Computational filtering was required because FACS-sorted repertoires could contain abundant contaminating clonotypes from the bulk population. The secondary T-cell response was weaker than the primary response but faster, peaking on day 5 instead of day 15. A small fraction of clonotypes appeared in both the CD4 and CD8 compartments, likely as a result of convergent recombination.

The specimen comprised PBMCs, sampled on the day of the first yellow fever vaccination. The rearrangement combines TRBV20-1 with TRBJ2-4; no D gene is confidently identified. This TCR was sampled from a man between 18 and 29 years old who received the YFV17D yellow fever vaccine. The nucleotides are TGCAGTGCTAGACGGGCAGAGCTTCGCAAAAACATTCAGTACTTC. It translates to CSARRAELRKNIQYF.